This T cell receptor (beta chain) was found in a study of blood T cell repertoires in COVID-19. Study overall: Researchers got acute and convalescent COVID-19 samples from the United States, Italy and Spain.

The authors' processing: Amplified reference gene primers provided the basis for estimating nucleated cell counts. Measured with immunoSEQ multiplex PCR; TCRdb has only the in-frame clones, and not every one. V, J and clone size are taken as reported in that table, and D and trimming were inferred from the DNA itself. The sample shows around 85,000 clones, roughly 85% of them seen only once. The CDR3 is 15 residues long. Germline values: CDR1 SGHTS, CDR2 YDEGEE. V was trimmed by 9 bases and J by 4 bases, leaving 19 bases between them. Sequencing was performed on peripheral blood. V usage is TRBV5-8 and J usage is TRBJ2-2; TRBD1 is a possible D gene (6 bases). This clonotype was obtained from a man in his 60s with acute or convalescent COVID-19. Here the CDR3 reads CATLTVGGRTGELFF. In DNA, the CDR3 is TGTGCCACCCTCACTGTAGGGGGTCGCACCGGGGAGCTGTTTTTT.